The rows below give T cell receptor beta chains drawn from one sample of a study of blood T cell repertoires in COVID-19. Clones were sequenced by immunoSEQ multiplex PCR, and TCRdb holds only the in-frame ones, with some missing. Among some 38,000 clones listed, about 91% were seen once. The sample comprised peripheral blood. These receptors all come from a woman aged 25 to 39 in a cohort sampled during active COVID-19. CDR3s include the opening cysteine and the closing phenylalanine or tryptophan. The D gene is left open where the match is weak. The listing skips clone size in some rows; elsewhere it reads once, few, many or a size class.

.	.	13	TRBJ1-1	TRBV12-3/TRBV12-4	TGTGCCAGCAGTAGGAGCCTGAACACTGAAGCTTTCTTT	CASSRSLNTEAFF
.	.	14	TRBJ1-2	TRBV5-6	TGTGCCAGCAGTACAGGACAGCTTAACTATGGCTACACCTTC	CASSTGQLNYGYTF
.	.	14	TRBJ2-7	TRBV6-6	TGTGCCAGCAGTCGATCCCGGGATCTTCACGAGCAGTACTTC	CASSRSRDLHEQYF
.	.	13	TRBJ2-5	TRBV5-4	TGTGCCAGCAGCCTAGACAGAAAAGAGACCCAGTACTTC	CASSLDRKETQYF
.	TRBD2	17	TRBJ2-1	TRBV4-1	TGCGCCAGCAGCCAAGATCCTAGCGGGAGACCCAGGAATGAGCAGTTCTTC	CASSQDPSGRPRNEQFF
.	.	15	TRBJ2-1	TRBV6-1	TGTGCCAGCAGTGAGTCAGGGCTCTCCTACAATGAGCAGTTCTTC	CASSESGLSYNEQFF
once	TRBD1	13	TRBJ1-6	TRBV25-1	TGTGCCAGCAGTGGGGGGACAGATTCACCCCTCCACTTT	CASSGGTDSPLHF
.	TRBD2	16	TRBJ2-1	TRBV7-9	TGTGCCAGCAGTTCCGGGACTAGCGGGCCTTACAATGAGCAGTTCTTC	CASSSGTSGPYNEQFF
.	.	15	TRBJ1-1	TRBV5-1	TGCGCCAGCAGCTTGACTGGACAGTCTGGCACTGAAGCTTTCTTT	CASSLTGQSGTEAFF
.	TRBD1	16	TRBJ1-1	TRBV6-2/TRBV6-3	TGTGCCAGCAGTTGGGACAGGGGGTTGGGGAACACTGAAGCTTTCTTT	CASSWDRGLGNTEAFF
.	TRBD1	17	TRBJ2-6	TRBV5-3	TGTGCCAGAAGCACCGGGACAGGGTCCCCTGGGGCCAACGTCCTGACTTTC	CARSTGTGSPGANVLTF
few	.	13	TRBJ1-5	TRBV6-6	TGTGCCAGCATAACGGGTTCTGGTCAGCCCCAGCATTTT	CASITGSGQPQHF
.	.	14	TRBJ1-5	TRBV19	TGTGCCAGTAAGTCGAGGCAGGGTGATCAGCCCCAGCATTTT	CASKSRQGDQPQHF
.	.	13	TRBJ2-3	TRBV29-1	TGCAGCGTTATATCAGATAACACAGATACGCAGTATTTT	CSVISDNTDTQYF
.	.	17	TRBJ1-3	TRBV7-9	TGTGCCAGCAGCTTAGCGCGAGGGGGGGATGCTGGAAACACCATATATTTT	CASSLARGGDAGNTIYF
.	TRBD2	17	TRBJ2-7	TRBV15	TGTGCCACCAGCAGAGAATTAAGAGCGGGAGGGCCCTACGAGCAGTACTTC	CATSRELRAGGPYEQYF
.	.	16	TRBJ1-1	TRBV5-1	TGCGCCAGCAGCTTGGTGGAGGGAAGAACGGGCACTGAAGCTTTCTTT	CASSLVEGRTGTEAFF
.	.	17	TRBJ2-6	TRBV11-2	TGTGCCAGCAGCCATAGAACAGGGAACTCTGGGGCCAACGTCCTGACTTTC	CASSHRTGNSGANVLTF
.	.	13	TRBJ1-2	TRBV6-5	TGTGCCAGCACCCAAGATCGAGGCGGTGGCTACACCTTC	CASTQDRGGGYTF
.	.	14	TRBJ2-1	TRBV9	TGTGCCAGCAGCGAGGAGAGGGAGGTGGATGAGCAGTTCTTC	CASSEEREVDEQFF
.	TRBD2	16	TRBJ2-1	TRBV5-6	TGTGCCAGCAGCTTAGTAAGCGGGAGGGCCCCAGATGAGCAGTTCTTC	CASSLVSGRAPDEQFF
.	TRBD1	12	TRBJ1-2	TRBV2	TGTGCCAGCACGGTGACAGGGTATGGCTACACCTTC	CASTVTGYGYTF
.	.	15	TRBJ2-1	TRBV11-3	TGTGCCAGCAGCTTAGGGCCTAGGGGCTACAATGAGCAGTTCTTC	CASSLGPRGYNEQFF
.	.	15	TRBJ1-5	TRBV2	TGTGCCACTCAGTCGTCCGGGACAACTAATCAGCCCCAGCATTTT	CATQSSGTTNQPQHF
.	TRBD1	15	TRBJ1-2	TRBV9	TGTGCCAGCAGCACATCCGGGACAGGGATCTATGGCTACACCTTC	CASSTSGTGIYGYTF
.	TRBD2	18	TRBJ2-7	TRBV6-1	TGTGCCAGCAGTGTAATCGCCTTAGCGGGAGTATCCCCCTACGAGCAGTACTTC	CASSVIALAGVSPYEQYF
.	.	15	TRBJ2-7	TRBV5-4	TGTGCCAGCAGCTTGGAGTCGGCGGTGGCTGGCGAGCAGTACTTC	CASSLESAVAGEQYF
.	TRBD2	16	TRBJ2-3	TRBV9	TGTGCCAGCAGCACCCGACTAGCGGCTCCCACAGATACGCAGTATTTT	CASSTRLAAPTDTQYF
.	.	13	TRBJ1-1	TRBV12-5	TGTGCTAGTGGTTTGAGGGCGGGCACTGAAGCTTTCTTT	CASGLRAGTEAFF
.	TRBD1	15	TRBJ1-5	TRBV19	TGTGCCAGTAGTCCCAGGGGGCCGGGCAATCAGCCCCAGCATTTT	CASSPRGPGNQPQHF
.	TRBD2	17	TRBJ2-1	TRBV6-6	TGTGCCAGCAGTCGGAATAGCGGGAGTAAGTCCTACAATGAGCAGTTCTTC	CASSRNSGSKSYNEQFF
.	.	15	TRBJ1-1	TRBV7-8	TGTGCCAGCAGCCCCAGGGCCCCGGTAGGGACTGAAGCTTTCTTT	CASSPRAPVGTEAFF
.	TRBD1	15	TRBJ1-2	TRBV4-1	TGCGCCAGCAGCCCTCACGGACAGGGAGGATATGGCTACACCTTC	CASSPHGQGGYGYTF
.	TRBD1	16	TRBJ1-1	TRBV9	TGTGCCAGCAGCGTGGGGACAGGGATCGGGAACACTGAAGCTTTCTTT	CASSVGTGIGNTEAFF
.	TRBD2	16	TRBJ2-5	TRBV9	TGTGCCAGCAGCGTAGAGGGCGGGAGACCCCAAGAGACCCAGTACTTC	CASSVEGGRPQETQYF
.	.	15	TRBJ2-7	TRBV28	TGTGCCAGCAGTGAACAGGGTTCCAGCTCCTACGAGCAGTACTTC	CASSEQGSSSYEQYF
.	.	16	TRBJ2-3	TRBV18	TGTGCCAGCTCACCGAGGAGGGGGGGCGCATCTGATACGCAGTATTTT	CASSPRRGGASDTQYF
.	TRBD2	21	TRBJ2-5	TRBV27	TGTGCCAGCAGTTTAGGCAGGGCATCCGGGACTAGCGGGAGGGCCATCGAGACCCAGTACTTC	CASSLGRASGTSGRAIETQYF
.	TRBD2	16	TRBJ2-2	TRBV4-2	TGTGCCAGCAGCTCACGAGCGGGGACGAACACCGGGGAGCTGTTTTTT	CASSSRAGTNTGELFF
.	.	14	TRBJ2-7	TRBV23-1	TGCGCCAGCAGCCAGGTTGGCGACTCCTACGAGCAGTACTTC	CASSQVGDSYEQYF